Sequencing of this T cell receptor (beta chain) was carried out in a study of vaccination effects on CD4 cells after COVID-19. Looking at the study overall: CD4+ T cells specific for antigen were expanded with viral peptide pools by the ViraFEST assay before sequencing. Each participant was administered two doses of either the BNT162b2 or the mRNA-1273 vaccine.

Once cultured for nine to ten days, the cells underwent separation to obtain CD4+ T cells. Both day 3 and day 7 saw half the medium replaced with IL-2 medium. The count of this clone is one. The antigen is undetermined. This sample includes further DNA sequences coding for the same CDR3. Sequenced by immunoSEQ multiplex PCR; TCRdb stores in-frame clones only, minus some. The data contain about 46,000 clones, approximately 74% of them seen just once; the ten biggest clones take up roughly 8.8%. Germline CDR1 LGHDT, CDR2 YNNKEL (reference sequence). The CDR3 is 14 residues long. Trimming cost V 4 bases and J 3 bases, with 12 bases left between them.

This TCR derives from a human donor who had a prior SARS-CoV-2 infection. The chain recombines TRBV3-1 (or the pseudogene TRBV3-2) with TRBJ1-1, with D perhaps matching TRBD1 (5 bases). The sequencing used CD4+ T cells from PBMCs cultured without peptide, collected before COVID-19 vaccination. CDR3 sequence: CASSLQGGDTEAFF. For the CDR3, the DNA is TGTGCCAGCAGCCTTCAGGGAGGAGACACTGAAGCTTTCTTT.